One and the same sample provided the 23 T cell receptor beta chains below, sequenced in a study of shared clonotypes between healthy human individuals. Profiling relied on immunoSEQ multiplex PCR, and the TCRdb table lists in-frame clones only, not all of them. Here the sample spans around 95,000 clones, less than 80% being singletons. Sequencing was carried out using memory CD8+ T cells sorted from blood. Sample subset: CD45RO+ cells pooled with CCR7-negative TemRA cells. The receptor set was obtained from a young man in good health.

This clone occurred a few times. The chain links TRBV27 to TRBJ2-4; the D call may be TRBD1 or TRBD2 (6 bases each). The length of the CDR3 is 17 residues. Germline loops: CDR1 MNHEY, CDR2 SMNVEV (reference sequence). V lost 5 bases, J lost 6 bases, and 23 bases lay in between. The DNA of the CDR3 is TGTGCCAGCAGTCAACTCACGGTTTTAGGGGGGATAAACATTCAGTACTTC. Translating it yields CASSQLTVLGGINIQYF.

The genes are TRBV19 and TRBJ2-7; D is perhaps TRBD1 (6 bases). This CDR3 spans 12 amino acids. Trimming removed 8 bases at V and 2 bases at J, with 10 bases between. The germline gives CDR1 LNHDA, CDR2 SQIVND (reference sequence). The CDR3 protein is CASGQTTYEQYF. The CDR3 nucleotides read TGTGCCAGTGGACAGACTACCTACGAGCAGTACTTC.

The DNA for the CDR3 is TGTGCCGGACGGACAGGGGTTAACGCAGATACGCAGTATTTT. Protein: CAGRTGVNADTQYF. This chain connects TRBV5-4 to TRBJ2-3, with 9 bases fitting TRBD1. The junction had 10 bases not matched to a gene; V was cut back by 10 bases and J by 4 bases. Germline lookup yields CDR1 SGHNT and CDR2 YYREEE (reference sequence). CDR3 length: 14 amino acids.

For the CDR3, the DNA is TGTGCCAGCAGCCAAGACCTTACCTCTGGAAACACCATATATTTT. Its protein is CASSQDLTSGNTIYF. This chain uses TRBV14 with TRBJ1-3; D ambiguous. The CDR3 spans 15 residues. Trimming cost V 0 bases and J 0 bases, with 6 bases left between them. Germline V gives CDR1 SGHDN, CDR2 FVKESK.

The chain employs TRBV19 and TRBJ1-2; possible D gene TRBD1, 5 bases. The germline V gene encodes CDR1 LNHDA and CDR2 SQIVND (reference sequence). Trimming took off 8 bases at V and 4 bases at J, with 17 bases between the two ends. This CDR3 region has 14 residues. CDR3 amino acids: CASLGPVEAYGYTF. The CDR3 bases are TGTGCCAGTTTGGGACCGGTGGAAGCCTATGGCTACACCTTC.

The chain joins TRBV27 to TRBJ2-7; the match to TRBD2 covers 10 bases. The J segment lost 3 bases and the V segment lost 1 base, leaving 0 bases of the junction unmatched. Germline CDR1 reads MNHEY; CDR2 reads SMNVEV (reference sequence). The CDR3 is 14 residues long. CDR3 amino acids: CASSLWTSGYEQYF. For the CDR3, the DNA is TGTGCCAGCAGTTTATGGACTAGCGGCTACGAGCAGTACTTC.

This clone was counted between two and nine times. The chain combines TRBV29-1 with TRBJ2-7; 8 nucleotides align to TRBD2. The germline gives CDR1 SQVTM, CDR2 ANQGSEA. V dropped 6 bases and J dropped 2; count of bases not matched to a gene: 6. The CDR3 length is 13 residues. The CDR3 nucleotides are TGCAGCGTCCGGTTTAGCGGGGCCTACGAGCAGTACTTC. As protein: CSVRFSGAYEQYF.

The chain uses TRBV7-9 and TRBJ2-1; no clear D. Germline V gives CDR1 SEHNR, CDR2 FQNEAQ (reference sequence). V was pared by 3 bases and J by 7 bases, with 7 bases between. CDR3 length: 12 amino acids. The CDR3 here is CASSFPINEQFF. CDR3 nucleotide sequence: TGTGCCAGCAGCTTTCCGATTAATGAGCAGTTCTTC.

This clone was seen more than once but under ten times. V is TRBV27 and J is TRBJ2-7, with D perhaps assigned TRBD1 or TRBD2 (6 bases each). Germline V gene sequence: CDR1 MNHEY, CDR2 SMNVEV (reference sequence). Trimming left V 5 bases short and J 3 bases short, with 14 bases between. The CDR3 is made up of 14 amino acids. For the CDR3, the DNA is TGTGCCAGCAGTCGGACAGCGGGCTACTACGAGCAGTACTTC. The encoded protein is CASSRTAGYYEQYF.

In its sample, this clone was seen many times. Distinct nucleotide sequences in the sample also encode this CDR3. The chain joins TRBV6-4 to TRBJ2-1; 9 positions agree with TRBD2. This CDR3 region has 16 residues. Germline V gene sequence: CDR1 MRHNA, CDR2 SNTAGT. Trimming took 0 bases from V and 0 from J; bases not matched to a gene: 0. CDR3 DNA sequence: TGTGCCAGCAGTGACTCGACTAGCGGCTCCTACAATGAGCAGTTCTTC. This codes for CASSDSTSGSYNEQFF.

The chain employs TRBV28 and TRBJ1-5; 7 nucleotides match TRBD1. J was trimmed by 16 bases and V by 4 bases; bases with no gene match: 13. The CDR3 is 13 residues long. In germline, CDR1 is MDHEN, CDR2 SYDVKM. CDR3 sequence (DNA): TGTGCCAGCAGTTGGACAGGTTCCACCCCCAAACATTTT. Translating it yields CASSWTGSTPKHF.

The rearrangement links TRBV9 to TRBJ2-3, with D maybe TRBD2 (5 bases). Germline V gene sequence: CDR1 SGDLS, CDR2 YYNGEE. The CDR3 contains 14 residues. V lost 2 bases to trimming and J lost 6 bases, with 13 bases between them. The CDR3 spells CASSVSTTRDTQYF. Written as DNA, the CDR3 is TGTGCCAGCAGCGTCTCGACTACCCGGGATACGCAGTATTTT.

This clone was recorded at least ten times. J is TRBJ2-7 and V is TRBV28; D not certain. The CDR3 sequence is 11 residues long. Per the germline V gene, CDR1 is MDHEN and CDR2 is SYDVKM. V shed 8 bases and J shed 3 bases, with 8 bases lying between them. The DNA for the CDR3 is TGTGCCAGCGGTTCGAGCTACGAGCAGTACTTC. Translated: CASGSSYEQYF.

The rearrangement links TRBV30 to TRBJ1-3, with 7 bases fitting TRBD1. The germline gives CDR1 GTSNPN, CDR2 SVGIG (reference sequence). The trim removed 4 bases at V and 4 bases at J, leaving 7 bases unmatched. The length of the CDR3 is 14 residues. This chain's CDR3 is CAWTPGTVGNTIYF. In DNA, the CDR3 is TGTGCCTGGACCCCCGGGACAGTAGGAAACACCATATATTTT. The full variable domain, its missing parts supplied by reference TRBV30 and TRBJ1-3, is SQTIHQWPATLVQPVGSPLSLECTVEGTSNPNLYWYRQAAGRGLQLLFYSVGIGQISSEVPQNLSASRPQDRQFILSSKKLLLSDSGFYLCAWTPGTVGNTIYFGEGSWLTVV.

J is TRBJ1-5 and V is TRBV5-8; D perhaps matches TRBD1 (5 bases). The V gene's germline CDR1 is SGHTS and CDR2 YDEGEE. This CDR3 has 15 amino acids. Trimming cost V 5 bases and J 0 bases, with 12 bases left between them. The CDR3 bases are TGTGCCAGCAGTCCCCAGGGTTTTAGCAATCAGCCCCAGCATTTT. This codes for CASSPQGFSNQPQHF.

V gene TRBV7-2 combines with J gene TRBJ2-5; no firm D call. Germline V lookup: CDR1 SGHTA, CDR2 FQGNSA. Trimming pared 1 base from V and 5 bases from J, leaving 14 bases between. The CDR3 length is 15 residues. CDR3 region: CASSLGRAVYETQYF. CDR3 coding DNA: TGTGCCAGCAGCTTAGGAAGGGCCGTTTACGAGACCCAGTACTTC.

DNA of the CDR3: TGCAGTGCTAGGGAGCGGGAGACCCAGTACTTC. As protein: CSARERETQYF. The chain recombines TRBV20-1 with TRBJ2-5; D may be TRBD2 (5 bases). Per germline, CDR1 DFQATT and CDR2 SNEGSKA (reference sequence). Between the trimmed V and J ends, which lost 3 bases and 5 bases, there was a span of 7 bases. The length of the CDR3 is 11 residues.

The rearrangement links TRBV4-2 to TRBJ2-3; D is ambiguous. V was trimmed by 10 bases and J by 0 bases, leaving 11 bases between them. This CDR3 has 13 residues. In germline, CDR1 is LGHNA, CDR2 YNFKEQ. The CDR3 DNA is TGTGCCACGTGGGAAGACAGCACAGATACGCAGTATTTT. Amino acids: CATWEDSTDTQYF.

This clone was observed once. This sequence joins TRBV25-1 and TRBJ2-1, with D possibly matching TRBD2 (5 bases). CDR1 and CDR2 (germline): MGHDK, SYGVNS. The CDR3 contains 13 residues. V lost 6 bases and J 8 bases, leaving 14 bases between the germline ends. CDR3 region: CASSPGVGDEQFF. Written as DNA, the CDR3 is TGTGCCAGCAGCCCCGGGGTAGGCGATGAGCAGTTCTTC.

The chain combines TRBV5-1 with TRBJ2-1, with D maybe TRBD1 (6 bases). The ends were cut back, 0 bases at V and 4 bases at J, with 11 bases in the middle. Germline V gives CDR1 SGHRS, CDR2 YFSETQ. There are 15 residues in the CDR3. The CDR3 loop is CASSLVGDTYNEQFF. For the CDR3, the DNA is TGCGCCAGCAGCTTGGTTGGGGACACTTACAATGAGCAGTTCTTC.

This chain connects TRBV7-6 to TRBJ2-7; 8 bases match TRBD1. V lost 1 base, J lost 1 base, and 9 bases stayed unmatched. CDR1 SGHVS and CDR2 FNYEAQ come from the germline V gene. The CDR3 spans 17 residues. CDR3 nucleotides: TGTGCCAGCAGCTTAGGTGCCCCAGGGGGCGGTTCCTACGAGCAGTACTTC. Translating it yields CASSLGAPGGGSYEQYF.

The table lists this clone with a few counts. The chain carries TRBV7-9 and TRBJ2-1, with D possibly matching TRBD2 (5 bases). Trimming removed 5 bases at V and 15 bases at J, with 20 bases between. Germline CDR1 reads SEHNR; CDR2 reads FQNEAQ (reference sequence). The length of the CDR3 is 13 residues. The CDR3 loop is CASSAEDRPLGFF. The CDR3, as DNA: TGTGCCAGCAGCGCGGAGGACCGCCCGCTGGGGTTCTTC.

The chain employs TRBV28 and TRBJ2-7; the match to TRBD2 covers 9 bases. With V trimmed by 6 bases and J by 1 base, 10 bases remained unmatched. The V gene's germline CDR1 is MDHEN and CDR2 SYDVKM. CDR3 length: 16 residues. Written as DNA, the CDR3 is TGTGCCAGCAGCCGTGATAGCGGGAGAAGTTCCTACGAGCAGTACTTC. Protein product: CASSRDSGRSSYEQYF.